Below, 11 T cell receptor beta chains from the same sample are listed, as sequenced in a study of spatial heterogeneity in lung cancer. As to time point: sample taken at primary tumor resection. The sequenced material consisted of unsorted whole RNA from tumor, nontumor lung or frozen PBMC. One entry per CDR3 protein, called by TCRdb with MiXCR from the 5' RACE reads. The repertoire holds some 50,000 distinct CDR3 sequences, with about 7.4% as singletons. The sequencing here drew on PBMCs, taken at surgery. These receptors were taken from a female donor with early-stage non-small cell lung cancer.

This clonotype was picked up many times. CDR3 sequence: CATGTGVDQPQHF. CDR3 nucleotide sequence: TGTGCCACTGGGACAGGTGTGGATCAGCCCCAGCATTTT. The chain recombines TRBV10-3 with TRBJ1-5; TRBD1 aligns across 8 bases. Germline loops: CDR1 ENHRY, CDR2 SYGVKD. Unmatched junction bases numbered 7, after V lost 10 bases and J lost 5 bases. The CDR3 is 13 amino acids.

In its sample, this clonotype was seen a few times. The J gene is TRBJ1-2, the V gene TRBV5-1; 9 bases match TRBD1. The CDR3 spans 14 residues. Germline V lookup: CDR1 SGHRS, CDR2 YFSETQ. V was pared by 3 bases and J by 6 bases, with 6 bases of the junction left unmatched. The CDR3 DNA reads as TGCGCCAGCAGCTGGACCGGGACAGGGAATGGCTACACCTTC. Its protein is CASSWTGTGNGYTF.

This clonotype has just a few counts. This chain's CDR3 is CASSPIGRTRRFEQFF. The CDR3, as DNA: TGTGCCAGCAGCCCCATAGGACGGACTAGAAGATTTGAGCAGTTCTTC. The V call is TRBV7-9, the J call TRBJ2-1, with 7 bases lining up with TRBD2. Germline V gene sequence: CDR1 SEHNR, CDR2 FQNEAQ (reference sequence). V lost 5 bases, J lost 9 bases, and 16 bases stayed unmatched. CDR3 length equals 16 residues.

The table lists this clonotype with a few counts. The genes are TRBV7-8 and TRBJ2-5; D might be TRBD1 or TRBD2, each matching 5 bases. The CDR3 totals 14 residues. Germline V lookup: CDR1 SGHVS, CDR2 FQNEAQ. V dropped 0 bases and J dropped 7 bases, with 12 bases sitting between them. The CDR3 loop is CASSLALGVRTQYF. CDR3 sequence (DNA): TGTGCCAGCAGCTTAGCGCTGGGGGTGCGGACCCAGTACTTC.

The V call is TRBV5-1, the J call TRBJ2-7; either TRBD1 or TRBD2 may fit D (6 bases each). This CDR3 contains 13 residues. V lost 4 bases to trimming and J lost 9 bases, with 17 bases between them. Germline V gene data show CDR1 as SGHRS and CDR2 as YFSETQ. The CDR3 loop reads CASSGGTPPRQYF. CDR3 nucleotides: TGCGCCAGCAGCGGAGGGACACCCCCTCGGCAGTACTTC.

The chain has TRBV18 and TRBJ2-1; D is ambiguous. From germline, CDR1 is KGHSH and CDR2 LQKENI. Trimming took off 0 bases at V and 3 bases at J, with 6 bases between the two ends. This CDR3 comprises 14 residues. CDR3 in amino acids: CASSPPKGYNEQFF. CDR3 nucleotide sequence: TGTGCCAGCTCACCACCGAAGGGCTACAATGAGCAGTTCTTC.

This clonotype has a count of ten or more. The genes are TRBV20-1 and TRBJ2-5; 10 bases are shared with TRBD1. V dropped 0 bases and J dropped 5; count of bases not matched to a gene: 6. The germline gives CDR1 DFQATT, CDR2 SNEGSKA (reference sequence). The CDR3 sequence is 15 residues long. The chain's CDR3 is CSARDWDRGRETQYF. CDR3 sequence (DNA): TGCAGTGCTAGAGATTGGGACAGGGGAAGGGAGACCCAGTACTTC.

The sample holds a few counts of this clonotype. V gene TRBV7-2 combines with J gene TRBJ1-6; 8 bases match TRBD1. V lost 4 bases and J lost 7; bases outside the gene matches: 6. Germline assignment: CDR1 SGHTA and CDR2 FQGNSA. The length of the CDR3 is 15 residues. For the CDR3, the DNA is TGTGCCAGCAGCTCGTGGACAGGGCCCAATTCACCCCTCCACTTT. Translation gives CASSSWTGPNSPLHF.

This clonotype appeared many times. The chain employs TRBV15 and TRBJ2-7, with TRBD1 as a possible D gene (5 bases). V shed 1 base and J shed 4 bases, with 11 bases lying between them. This CDR3 has 14 amino acids. CDR1 is LNHNV, CDR2 YYDKDF, per germline (reference sequence). CDR3 nucleotides: TGTGCCACCAGCAGAGGAAATCAGGGTTACGAGCAGTACTTC. Its protein product is CATSRGNQGYEQYF.

This clonotype was counted ten times or more. V and J are TRBV28 and TRBJ2-5; D unresolved. Per germline, CDR1 MDHEN and CDR2 SYDVKM. CDR3 size: 13 residues. The germline V and J ends were trimmed by 1 base and 2 bases, with 5 bases remaining between them. The CDR3 DNA follows: TGTGCCAGCAGTTTATCTGTTCAAGAGACCCAGTACTTC. This codes for CASSLSVQETQYF.

This clonotype appeared a few times. The chain uses TRBV7-3 and TRBJ1-1; weak D call: TRBD1 (6 bases). Germline V CDR1 and CDR2: SGHTA, FQGTGA. V was pared by 0 bases and J by 3 bases, with 11 bases between. This CDR3 has 15 residues. CDR3 loop: CASSLTRGGYTEAFF. As DNA, the CDR3 is TGTGCCAGCAGCTTAACGCGGGGGGGCTACACTGAAGCTTTCTTT.